This note documents a single T cell receptor (beta chain) sequence. Source study methods: For nucleated cells, counts were estimated from reference gene primer amplification. Here immunoSEQ multiplex PCR was the method, and the copy in TCRdb shows in-frame clones only, minus some. From that table come the V and J calls and clone size; the DNA was used to work out D and trimming. The data show 90,000 to 130,000 clones, about two thirds seen once. This CDR3 region has 14 residues. In germline, CDR1 is SGHKS, CDR2 YYEKEE (reference sequence). Trimming removed 7 bases at V and 0 bases at J, with 13 bases between. The data were obtained in a study of blood T cell repertoires in COVID-19. As for the study in general: Samples taken during acute and convalescent COVID-19 were collected in the United States, Italy and Spain. In each case, the material was cDNA or gDNA derived from T cells, B-cell-depleted T cells, or PBMCs.

The sample was peripheral blood. V gene TRBV5-5 combines with J gene TRBJ1-1; D is ambiguous. This receptor was taken from a woman between 35 and 50 years old with acute or convalescent COVID-19. In DNA form, the CDR3 reads TGTGCCAGCGGGCTGCAGATTATGAACACTGAAGCTTTCTTT. Translating gives CASGLQIMNTEAFF.